This T cell receptor (beta chain) was sequenced for a study of shared T cell receptors in the human thymus. Sequenced by immunoSEQ multiplex PCR; TCRdb stores in-frame clones only, minus some. The sample has hundreds of thousands of clones, 70% to 90% seen once; the top ten hold around 0.0099%. The junction had 7 bases not matched to a gene; V was cut back by 0 bases and J by 9 bases. This CDR3 region has 15 residues. CDR1 is SGHNT and CDR2 is YYREEE in the germline V gene (reference sequence). These data also formed part of another study, on human thymus T cells. From that report: Donors consisted of healthy Finnish infants (having corrective surgery for congenital heart defects). Related research examined unrelated individuals and reported that their thymic repertoires overlapped highly.

The origin of this receptor is a boy in the first two years of life with a congenital heart defect. The material sequenced was thymocytes. This chain connects TRBV5-4 to TRBJ2-1, with 9 bases aligning to TRBD2. The CDR3 is CASSLDSSGNVEQFF. DNA for the CDR3: TGTGCCAGCAGCTTGGACTCTAGCGGGAACGTTGAGCAGTTCTTC. Looking up the rest from reference TRBV5-4 and TRBJ2-1 gives the full variable domain: ETGVTQSPTHLIKTRGQQVTLRCSSQSGHNTVSWYQQALGQGPQFIFQYYREEENGRGNFPPRFSGLQFPNYSSELNVNALELDDSALYLCASSLDSSGNVEQFFGPGTRLTVL.